This T cell receptor (beta chain) stems from a study of spatial heterogeneity in lung cancer. This clonotype appeared many times. Its matching antigen is unknown. The germline V gene has CDR1 MNHEY and CDR2 SMNVEV (reference sequence). The germline V and J ends were trimmed by 7 bases and 4 bases, with 20 bases remaining between them. This CDR3 has 16 amino acids. Time point described: sample taken at primary tumor resection. Study-wide points: It was found that expanded intratumoral alpha and beta TCR counts tracked tumor mutation counts.

TCRdb re-derived calls from the 5' RACE reads in MiXCR, one entry per CDR3 protein. The sample shows about 100,000 distinct CDR3 sequences, about 4.4% of them seen only once. Specimen: lung tumor tissue, collected at surgery. This TCR was sampled from a male donor with early-stage non-small cell lung cancer. This chain connects TRBV27 to TRBJ2-1; tentative D call: TRBD1 (5 bases). CDR3 region: CASTRIGAALYNEQFF. CDR3 nucleotide sequence: TGTGCCAGCACCCGAATTGGGGCGGCCCTTTACAATGAGCAGTTCTTC.